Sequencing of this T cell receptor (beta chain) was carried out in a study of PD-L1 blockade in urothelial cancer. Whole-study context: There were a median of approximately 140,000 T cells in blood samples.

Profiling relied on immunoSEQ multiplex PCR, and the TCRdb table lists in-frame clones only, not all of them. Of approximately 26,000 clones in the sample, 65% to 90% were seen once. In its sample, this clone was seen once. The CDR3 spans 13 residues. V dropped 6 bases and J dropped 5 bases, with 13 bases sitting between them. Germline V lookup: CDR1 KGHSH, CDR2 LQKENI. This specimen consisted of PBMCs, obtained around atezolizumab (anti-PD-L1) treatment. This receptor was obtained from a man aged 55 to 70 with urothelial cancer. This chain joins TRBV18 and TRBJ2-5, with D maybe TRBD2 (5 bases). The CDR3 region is CASSGRRSETQYF. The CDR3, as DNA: TGTGCCAGCTCTGGACGGAGGTCCGAGACCCAGTACTTC.